The 14 T cell receptor beta chains reported below all come from one sample, sequenced in a study of OX40 agonist ivuxolimab in advanced cancers. Library preparation was by the immunoSEQ multiplex PCR assay. TCRdb took this table from immuneACCESS and kept in-frame rearrangements with V and J called. Such tables lack part of the clones; where checked against another copy, unresolved V genes explain under half of the gap, and the rest is unexplained. The sample profile shows roughly 67,000 clones; about 79% of them were found once. The top ten clonotypes cover under 2% of the sample. This sample comprised CD4+ or CD8+ T cells sorted from blood, obtained in a trial of the OX40 agonist ivuxolimab. The receptors were gathered from an adult with an advanced solid tumor such as melanoma, head and neck, liver or kidney cancer.

CDR3: CASSYGQEPSYEQYF. CDR3 nucleotides: TGTGCCAGCAGTTACGGACAGGAACCCTCCTACGAGCAGTACTTC. J is TRBJ2-7 and V is TRBV6-5; 7 bases line up with TRBD1. CDR1 and CDR2 from the germline V gene are MNHEY and SVGAGI. The CDR3 spans 15 residues. The trim removed 2 bases at V and 0 bases at J, leaving 4 bases unmatched.

The chain uses TRBV28 and TRBJ2-1; 7 bases are a match to TRBD2. The V segment lost 6 bases and the J segment 7 bases; nucleotides outside the gene matches: 12. CDR1 and CDR2 from the germline V gene are MDHEN and SYDVKM. The CDR3 runs 15 residues. The CDR3 DNA follows: TGTGCCAGCAGCCCAGCGGGAAGGGTAAGAAATGAGCAGTTCTTC. Translation gives CASSPAGRVRNEQFF.

The V and J genes are TRBV19 and TRBJ2-5; the D is unclear. The germline CDR1 and CDR2 sequences are LNHDA and SQIVND (reference sequence). The V gene lost 0 bases and the J gene lost 0 bases, with 5 bases spanning the gap. The CDR3 runs 14 residues. CDR3 nucleotide sequence: TGTGCCAGTAGTATAGATAGCAACCAAGAGACCCAGTACTTC. Translating gives CASSIDSNQETQYF. Drawing the rest from reference TRBV19 and TRBJ2-5, the complete variable domain is DGGITQSPKYLFRKEGQNVTLSCEQNLNHDAMYWYRQDPGQGLRLIYYSQIVNDFQKGDIAEGYSVSREKKESFPLTVTSAQKNPTAFYLCASSIDSNQETQYFGPGTRLLVL.

Only one count was recorded for this clone. The chain recombines TRBV19 with TRBJ1-1, with D perhaps matching TRBD1 (5 bases). Trimming removed 3 bases at V and 0 bases at J, with 11 bases between. The CDR3 length is 15 residues. Germline V gene lookup returns CDR1 LNHDA and CDR2 SQIVND (reference sequence). Here the CDR3 reads CASSMGLLLNTEAFF. CDR3 in DNA: TGTGCCAGTAGTATGGGACTCCTCCTGAACACTGAAGCTTTCTTT.

The rearrangement uses TRBV11-2 and TRBJ2-2, with D tentatively TRBD2 (6 bases). The CDR3 has 16 amino acids. Between the trimmed V and J ends, which lost 4 bases and 5 bases, there was a span of 17 bases. Germline V lookup: CDR1 SGHAT, CDR2 FQNNGV. CDR3 region: CASSSLPLGTTGELFF. As DNA, the CDR3 is TGTGCCAGCAGCTCCCTCCCCCTTGGGACTACCGGGGAGCTGTTTTTT.

The rearrangement uses TRBV2 and TRBJ2-7, with D perhaps matching TRBD1 or TRBD2 (5 bases each). CDR3 length: 16 residues. Germline assignment: CDR1 SNHLY and CDR2 FYNNEI. V lost 2 bases and J 3 bases, leaving 17 bases between the germline ends. The CDR3 bases are TGTGCCAGCAGTGAACATTGGCAGGGAGAGGGCTACGAGCAGTACTTC. Residues: CASSEHWQGEGYEQYF.

V gene TRBV7-3 combines with J gene TRBJ2-2; no reliable D call. CDR1 is SGHTA and CDR2 is FQGTGA in the germline V gene. The CDR3 contains 16 residues. V lost 5 bases, J lost 1 base, and 14 bases lay in between. The CDR3 reads CASSPRLGMNTGELFF. DNA of the CDR3: TGTGCCAGCAGCCCGCGATTAGGGATGAACACCGGGGAGCTGTTTTTT.

The chain's CDR3 is CASSLALGLAGQTQYF. DNA of the CDR3: TGTGCCAGCAGCTTAGCCCTGGGACTAGCGGGTCAGACCCAGTACTTC. V gene TRBV7-6 combines with J gene TRBJ2-5; 12 nucleotides agree with TRBD2. The CDR3 has 16 amino acids. Per germline, CDR1 SGHVS and CDR2 FNYEAQ. V lost 0 bases to trimming and J lost 6 bases; unmatched junction nucleotides: 5.

The chain uses TRBV19 and TRBJ2-7, with D possibly matching TRBD2 (6 bases). V was shortened by 3 bases and J by 4 bases, with 16 bases between the two germline ends. Germline lookup yields CDR1 LNHDA and CDR2 SQIVND (reference sequence). There are 15 residues in the CDR3. For the CDR3, the DNA is TGTGCCAGTAGTATTCTGGCGGGGAGTGGATACGAGCAGTACTTC. It specifies CASSILAGSGYEQYF.

This clone was seen a single time. The chain employs TRBV5-6 and TRBJ2-5; D is possibly TRBD2 (5 bases). TRBJ2-7 explains the end of the DNA better; the J call may be wrong. This CDR3 spans 15 amino acids. CDR1 and CDR2 (germline): SGHDT, YYEEEE. The CDR3 loop is CASSLRAVWEYEQYF. The CDR3 DNA sequence: TGTGCCAGCAGCTTAAGGGCCGTGTGGGAGTACGAGCAGTACTTC.

The chain has TRBV15 and TRBJ2-7; D unclear. Trimming cost V 0 bases and J 5 bases, with 11 bases left between them. Germline V CDR1 and CDR2: LNHNV, YYDKDF (reference sequence). The CDR3 is made up of 14 amino acids. CDR3 nucleotide sequence: TGTGCCACCAGCAGAGAGGCTGGACCCGACGAGCAGTACTTC. Amino acid sequence: CATSREAGPDEQYF.

J is TRBJ2-2 and V is TRBV14; D may be TRBD2 (5 bases). Per germline, CDR1 SGHDN and CDR2 FVKESK. Trimming took 0 bases from V and 7 from J, leaving 9 bases between them. This CDR3 is 14 amino acids long. CDR3 amino acids: CASSQDPGYGELFF. In DNA, the CDR3 is TGTGCCAGCAGCCAAGACCCGGGGTACGGGGAGCTGTTTTTT.

The rearrangement uses TRBV4-1 and TRBJ2-2; D gene uncertain. Trimming pared 0 bases from V and 3 bases from J, leaving 5 bases between. Germline loops: CDR1 MGHRA, CDR2 YSYEKL. CDR3 length: 14 residues. The CDR3 coding sequence is TGCGCCAGCAGCCAAGAGCGGTACACCGGGGAGCTGTTTTTT. The encoded protein is CASSQERYTGELFF.

The rearrangement links TRBV7-2 to TRBJ2-1, with 10 positions matching TRBD2. The length of the CDR3 is 18 residues. Germline V gene data show CDR1 as SGHTA and CDR2 as FQGNSA. The trim removed 7 bases at V and 1 base at J, leaving 13 bases unmatched. CDR3 in amino acids: CASIPGLASWESYNEQFF. The CDR3 DNA reads TGTGCCAGCATTCCGGGACTAGCGTCCTGGGAATCCTACAATGAGCAGTTCTTC.